Described below is a single T cell receptor (beta chain) sequence and its context. This record comes from a study of blood T cell repertoires in COVID-19. Overall study: Specimens from acute and convalescent COVID-19 originated in the United States, Italy and Spain. The analysed material was cDNA or gDNA that came from T cells, B-cell-depleted T cells, or PBMCs.

In the original analysis: Reference gene primer amplification in the assay estimated nucleated cell counts. Data came from immunoSEQ multiplex PCR; TCRdb stores just in-frame clones and leaves some out. The DNA was the basis for D and trimming; V, J and clone size are from that table. The table shows 26,000 or so clones, with 90% occurring only once. The material sequenced was peripheral blood. The TCR was taken from a man between 65 and 80 years old with acute or convalescent COVID-19.

Written as DNA, the CDR3 is TGCGCCAGCAGCCAAGATATTGGTACCCCATATTCGGACAGGGGAGGTTTCTGGGAGCAGTACTTC. This gives the protein CASSQDIGTPYSDRGGFWEQYF. The V and J genes are TRBV4-3 and TRBJ2-7; 9 bases align to TRBD1. The V and J ends lost 0 bases and 7 bases, in that order; junction bases with no gene match: 28. This CDR3 is 22 amino acids long. Germline CDR1 and CDR2: LGHNA and YSLEER.